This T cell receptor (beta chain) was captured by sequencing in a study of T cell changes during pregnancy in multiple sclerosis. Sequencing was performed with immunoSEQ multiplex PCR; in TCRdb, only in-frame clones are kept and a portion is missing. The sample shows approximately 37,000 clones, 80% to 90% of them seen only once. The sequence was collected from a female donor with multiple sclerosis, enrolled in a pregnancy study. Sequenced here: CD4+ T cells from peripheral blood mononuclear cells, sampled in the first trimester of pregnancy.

This CDR3 reads CASSHAGQVGNYGYTF. The CDR3 DNA sequence: TGCGCCAGCAGCCATGCGGGACAGGTTGGTAACTATGGCTACACCTTC. The chain is built from TRBV4-1 and TRBJ1-2, with TRBD1 matching over 8 bases. Trimming at V came to 3 bases and at J to 1 base, leaving 7 bases not matched to a gene. Germline V gives CDR1 MGHRA, CDR2 YSYEKL. The CDR3 covers 16 residues.